This T cell receptor beta chain was observed in a study of chemoradiotherapy in HPV16-positive cancers. This clone is a singleton in its sample. Measured with immunoSEQ multiplex PCR; TCRdb has only the in-frame clones, and not every one. The sample carries around 5,000 clones, around 95% recorded once. CDR3 length: 14 residues. Germline assignment: CDR1 KGHSH and CDR2 LQKENI. V gave up 2 bases and J gave up 2 bases, with 9 bases separating them. The origin of this receptor is a human donor with HPV-associated anogenital cancer. Source: tumor tissue, taken from a patient who underwent chemoradiotherapy. The V and J genes are TRBV18 and TRBJ1-2; D unclear. The CDR3 reads CASSPSQRNYGYTF. The CDR3, as DNA: TGTGCCAGCTCACCATCCCAGAGAAACTATGGCTACACCTTC.